One and the same sample provided the 20 T cell receptor beta chains below, sequenced in a study of T cell repertoires in cytomegalovirus infection. From the reads, TCRdb called clonotypes with MiXCR, one entry per CDR3 protein. The sample includes 150,000 to 200,000 distinct CDR3 sequences, over 13% seen only once; the top ten take over 20%. The sequenced material came from PBMCs. These receptors came from a human donor in good health (CMV status not recorded). Some clones in this sample may be carry-over from other donors' samples.

The chain is built from TRBV28 and TRBJ2-3, with D uncertain. CDR3 length: 12 amino acids. With 10 bases removed from V and 1 base from J, the gap between germline ends came to 9 bases. The germline V gene has CDR1 MDHEN and CDR2 SYDVKM. The CDR3 DNA sequence: TGTGCCACATCCGTGGGCACAGATACGCAGTATTTT. Translated: CATSVGTDTQYF.

This clonotype has a count of ten or more. The chain is built from TRBV7-2 and TRBJ1-1, with 8 positions matching TRBD1. The germline V gene encodes CDR1 SGHTA and CDR2 FQGNSA. The CDR3 runs 14 residues. The V and J ends lost 2 bases and 4 bases, in that order; junction bases with no gene match: 3. CDR3 loop: CASSLKTGATEAFF. The CDR3 DNA sequence: TGTGCCAGCAGCTTAAAGACAGGGGCCACTGAAGCTTTCTTT.

Of note for this clonotype: This may stem from a read error, because a much larger clone lies one nucleotide away. The conserved phenylalanine or tryptophan is not found at the CDR3 terminus, so this likely reflects a read error. The CDR3, as DNA: TGTGCCAGCAGTTCGGACAGGGGGCATCGGACTGAAGCTTTCTCT. Encoded protein: CASSSDRGHRTEAFS. The chain employs TRBV5-3 and TRBJ1-1; TRBD1 matches at 11 bases. TRBV5-3 is assigned to the ORF class and has an uncertain function. With V trimmed by 8 bases and J by 5 bases, 11 bases remained unmatched. CDR3 length equals 15 residues.

The chain combines TRBV20-1 with TRBJ2-2; D unresolved. The CDR3 is 13 residues long. The V end lost 6 bases, the J end lost 0 bases, and 8 bases lay between the germline ends. The germline V gene has CDR1 DFQATT and CDR2 SNEGSKA (reference sequence). CDR3 loop: CSAAYANTGELFF. The CDR3 DNA is TGCAGTGCAGCCTACGCGAACACCGGGGAGCTGTTTTTT.

The J gene is TRBJ2-2, the V gene TRBV7-2, with D unresolved. The V gene lost 0 bases and the J gene lost 4 bases, with 15 bases spanning the gap. This CDR3 has 17 amino acids. CDR1 and CDR2 from the germline V gene are SGHTA and FQGNSA. CDR3: CASSLAPPRARTGELFF. The CDR3 nucleotides are TGTGCCAGCAGCTTAGCGCCACCTAGAGCGCGCACCGGGGAGCTGTTTTTT.

This clonotype has at least ten counts. The chain links TRBV7-8 to TRBJ2-7, with TRBD2 matching over 12 bases. The CDR3 extends over 16 amino acids. Germline CDR1 SGHVS, CDR2 FQNEAQ. V lost 0 bases to trimming and J lost 9 bases; unmatched junction nucleotides: 9. In DNA, the CDR3 is TGTGCCAGCAGCTTAGCGCTAGCGGGAGGGCAGGAGGGGCAGTACTTC. It codes for CASSLALAGGQEGQYF.

The table lists this clonotype with a few counts. The chain recombines TRBV4-2 with TRBJ2-1; no definite D call. The CDR3 loop spans 18 amino acids. Deletions cut 0 bases from V and 2 bases from J, with 17 bases between. CDR1 is LGHNA and CDR2 is YNFKEQ in the germline V gene. CDR3 sequence (DNA): TGTGCCAGCAGCCAAGATCTCTTAAAGGGATTCCCCTACAATGAGCAGTTCTTC. Its protein is CASSQDLLKGFPYNEQFF.

The rearrangement links TRBV28 to TRBJ2-4, with 10 positions matching TRBD1. CDR1 is MDHEN, CDR2 SYDVKM, per germline. With 3 bases clipped from V and 3 bases from J, the junction kept 17 bases outside the gene matches. This CDR3 comprises 20 residues. The CDR3 protein is CASSFPLFRRQGADKNIQYF. As DNA, the CDR3 is TGTGCCAGCAGTTTCCCCCTTTTTAGGCGACAGGGGGCCGACAAAAACATTCAGTACTTC.

The rearrangement links TRBV6-1 to TRBJ1-1; D remains ambiguous. V was cut by 7 bases and J by 1 base, with 7 bases left in between. This CDR3 is built from 12 residues. Germline lookup yields CDR1 MNHNS and CDR2 SASEGT. For the CDR3, the DNA is TGTGCCAGCACCAAAGGGAACACTGAAGCTTTCTTT. Translation gives CASTKGNTEAFF.

The genes are TRBV5-4 and TRBJ1-1; no reliable D call. The germline V and J ends were trimmed by 0 bases and 6 bases, with 9 bases remaining between them. The CDR3 sequence is 13 residues long. The germline V gene encodes CDR1 SGHNT and CDR2 YYREEE (reference sequence). The DNA for the CDR3 is TGTGCCAGCAGCTTGGATGATATAGCTGAAGCTTTCTTT. This encodes CASSLDDIAEAFF.

In DNA, the CDR3 is TGTGCCAGCAGCCTCCGAGGGACAGGAAAGGATGGCTACACCTTC. Protein sequence: CASSLRGTGKDGYTF. The chain carries TRBV7-9 and TRBJ1-2, with 8 bases lining up with TRBD1. This CDR3 region has 15 residues. Germline trimming cut 5 bases from V and 6 bases from J; bases unmatched to any gene: 11. Germline-derived CDR1 and CDR2 are SEHNR and FQNEAQ (reference sequence).

In DNA form, the CDR3 reads TGCAGCGTTGATCGAGGGAGTACTGAAGCTTTCTTT. It encodes CSVDRGSTEAFF. The chain is built from TRBV29-1 and TRBJ1-1, with D hard to call. CDR3 length: 12 amino acids. Germline V gives CDR1 SQVTM, CDR2 ANQGSEA. V was cut by 3 bases and J by 5 bases, with 10 bases left in between. The full variable domain, in which reference TRBV29-1 and TRBJ1-1 provide the parts outside the CDR3, is SAVISQKPSRDICQRGTSLTIQCQVDSQVTMMFWYRQQPGQSLTLIATANQGSEATYESGFVIDKFPISRPNLTFSTLTVSNMSPEDSSIYLCSVDRGSTEAFFGQGTRLTVV.

This clonotype came up many times. This chain connects TRBV10-3 to TRBJ2-1; TRBD2 agrees at 8 bases. The CDR3 runs 15 residues. The V gene end was trimmed by 4 bases and the J gene end by 8 bases; junction bases not matched to a gene: 10. CDR1 is ENHRY, CDR2 SYGVKD, per germline. Written as DNA, the CDR3 is TGTGCCATCAGTGTCGAAGCGGGAGAGGGGGATGAGCAGTTCTTC. As protein: CAISVEAGEGDEQFF.

The sample holds a few counts of this clonotype. This rearrangement joins TRBV7-9 to TRBJ2-7; 11 bases agree with TRBD1. Germline loops: CDR1 SEHNR, CDR2 FQNEAQ (reference sequence). This CDR3 spans 18 amino acids. J lost 3 bases, V lost 0 bases, and 10 bases had no gene match. The CDR3 here is CASSLAGQGAFLFYEQYF. The CDR3 DNA reads as TGTGCCAGCAGCTTAGCCGGACAGGGGGCATTTCTCTTCTACGAGCAGTACTTC.

The rearrangement joins TRBV15 to TRBJ2-7; D gene unclear. Germline loops: CDR1 LNHNV, CDR2 YYDKDF (reference sequence). The CDR3 covers 13 residues. Deletions cut 0 bases from V and 5 bases from J, with 8 bases between. This CDR3 reads CATSRDPSHEQYF. The CDR3 DNA sequence: TGTGCCACCAGCAGAGATCCCAGCCACGAGCAGTACTTC. The full variable domain, in which reference TRBV15 and TRBJ2-7 provide the parts outside the CDR3, is DAMVIQNPRYQVTQFGKPVTLSCSQTLNHNVMYWYQQKSSQAPKLLFHYYDKDFNNEADTPDNFQSRRPNTSFCFLDIRSPGLGDTAMYLCATSRDPSHEQYFGPGTRLTVT.

This clonotype was detected a few times. This rearrangement joins TRBV5-1 to TRBJ2-5; TRBD2 matches 8 bases. This CDR3 contains 13 residues. V was clipped by 4 bases and J by 3 bases; unmatched bases: 2. Per the germline V gene, CDR1 is SGHRS and CDR2 is YFSETQ. CDR3 coding DNA: TGCGCCAGCAGCCCAGCGGGAGAAGAGACCCAGTACTTC. This codes for CASSPAGEETQYF. Supplemented by reference TRBV5-1 and TRBJ2-5, the full variable domain reads KAGVTQTPRYLIKTRGQQVTLSCSPISGHRSVSWYQQTPGQGLQFLFEYFSETQRNKGNFPGRFSGRQFSNSRSEMNVSTLELGDSALYLCASSPAGEETQYFGPGTRLLVL.

V usage is TRBV29-1 and J usage is TRBJ2-1, with 12 nucleotides matching TRBD1. This CDR3 has 16 residues. Germline lookup yields CDR1 SQVTM and CDR2 ANQGSEA. J lost 7 bases, V lost 7 bases, and 14 bases had no gene match. The CDR3 loop reads CSAEDLPGQGANEQFF. CDR3 DNA sequence: TGCAGCGCAGAAGATCTCCCGGGACAGGGGGCTAATGAGCAGTTCTTC.

There are many counts of this clonotype. CDR3 nucleotides: TGTGCCACCCTAAGGGTTACCCACTCCACTACCAACATTCAGTACTTC. This encodes CATLRVTHSTTNIQYF. The chain links TRBV12-3 or TRBV12-4 to TRBJ2-4; D is undetermined. This CDR3 comprises 16 residues. Trimming took 10 bases from V and 7 from J, leaving 26 bases between them.

There are many counts of this clonotype. The CDR3, as DNA: TGTGCCACCAGCAGAGTTCCAACCGGGACCCCCTACGAGCAGTACTTC. Its protein product is CATSRVPTGTPYEQYF. This chain joins TRBV15 and TRBJ2-7; D tentatively reads TRBD1 or TRBD2 (5 bases each). Per the germline V gene, CDR1 is LNHNV and CDR2 is YYDKDF (reference sequence). The V and J ends lost 1 base and 2 bases respectively, with 15 bases between them. This CDR3 region has 16 residues.

This clonotype was counted many times. The J gene is TRBJ2-1, the V gene TRBV6-1, with 7 bases matching TRBD2. V lost 8 bases to trimming and J lost 7 bases; unmatched junction nucleotides: 8. Looked up from germline, CDR1 is MNHNS and CDR2 is SASEGT. This CDR3 is 13 amino acids long. The CDR3 reads CASERTSENEQFF. In DNA form, the CDR3 reads TGTGCCAGCGAGCGCACTAGCGAGAATGAGCAGTTCTTC.